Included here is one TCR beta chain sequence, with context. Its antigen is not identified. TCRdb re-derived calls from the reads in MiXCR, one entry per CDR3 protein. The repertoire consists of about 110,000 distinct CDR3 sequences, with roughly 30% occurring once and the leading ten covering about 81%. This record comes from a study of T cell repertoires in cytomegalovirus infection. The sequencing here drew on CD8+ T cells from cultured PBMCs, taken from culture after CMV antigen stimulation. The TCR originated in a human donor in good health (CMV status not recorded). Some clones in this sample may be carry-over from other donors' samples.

This CDR3 reads CASSPWTGSPSTDTQYF. The CDR3 coding sequence is TGTGCCAGCAGCCCTTGGACAGGATCCCCTAGCACAGATACGCAGTATTTT. This sequence joins TRBV14 and TRBJ2-3; 7 bases line up with TRBD1. Germline CDR1 SGHDN, CDR2 FVKESK. There are 17 residues in the CDR3. The V gene end was trimmed by 4 bases and the J gene end by 0 bases; junction bases not matched to a gene: 10.